The 21 T cell receptor beta chains below come from one sample, sequenced in a study of glioma-infiltrating T cells after dendritic cell vaccination. The method was immunoSEQ multiplex PCR; TCRdb's version includes in-frame clones alone and lacks a portion of them. The table includes approximately 64,000 clones, approximately 85% detected once. The sequencing used blood, collected before dendritic cell vaccination. The receptors originated from a human donor with glioblastoma.

The genes are TRBV5-1 and TRBJ1-6; no firm D call. The V and J ends lost 3 bases and 0 bases respectively, with 7 bases between them. The germline V gene has CDR1 SGHRS and CDR2 YFSETQ. There are 15 residues in the CDR3. The CDR3: CASSYLSSYNSPLHF. The DNA of the CDR3 is TGCGCCAGCAGCTACTTAAGCTCCTATAATTCACCCCTCCACTTT. Based on the CDR3 plus reference TRBV5-1 and TRBJ1-6, the full variable domain is KAGVTQTPRYLIKTRGQQVTLSCSPISGHRSVSWYQQTPGQGLQFLFEYFSETQRNKGNFPGRFSGRQFSNSRSEMNVSTLELGDSALYLCASSYLSSYNSPLHFGNGTRLTVT.

CDR3 residues: CASSEDGLAVQYF. The CDR3 DNA reads TGTGCCAGCAGTGAAGACGGACTAGCGGTGCAGTACTTC. J is TRBJ2-7 and V is TRBV6-1; 10 positions agree with TRBD2. Germline CDR1 reads MNHNS; CDR2 reads SASEGT. The CDR3 has 13 residues. Trimming at V came to 1 base and at J to 9 bases, leaving 3 bases not matched to a gene.

CDR3 nucleotide sequence: TGTGCCAGCAGTGTCAACCTAGGAGTATACGAGCAGTACTTC. Amino acids: CASSVNLGVYEQYF. The chain carries TRBV28 and TRBJ2-7; no clear D. V was cut by 5 bases and J by 4 bases, with 15 bases left in between. The CDR3 consists of 14 residues. Germline CDR1 is MDHEN and CDR2 is SYDVKM.

The chain employs TRBV4-1 and TRBJ2-3; tentatively, D is TRBD1 (6 bases). CDR3 length: 15 amino acids. Germline V gene data show CDR1 as MGHRA and CDR2 as YSYEKL. The ends were cut back, 2 bases at V and 4 bases at J, with 13 bases in the middle. As DNA, the CDR3 is TGCGCCAGCAGCCAACCACAGGGACGGGCAGATACGCAGTATTTT. Protein: CASSQPQGRADTQYF.

The V gene is TRBV28, the J gene TRBJ1-2; 11 nucleotides align to TRBD1. The CDR3 spans 12 residues. Germline trimming cut 6 bases from V and 8 bases from J; bases unmatched to any gene: 2. Germline V gene lookup returns CDR1 MDHEN and CDR2 SYDVKM. The CDR3 DNA reads TGTGCCAGCAGGGACAGGGGGCAGGGCTACACCTTC. Its translation: CASRDRGQGYTF.

The genes are TRBV6-1 and TRBJ1-1, with 11 bases aligning to TRBD1. This CDR3 has 14 amino acids. Germline V gives CDR1 MNHNS, CDR2 SASEGT. J gave up 11 bases and V 6 bases, and 11 bases lay outside the gene matches. In DNA, the CDR3 is TGTGCCAGCAGCTCCCAGTGGGACAGGGGGACGGCTTTCTTT. Protein product: CASSSQWDRGTAFF.

The chain joins TRBV6-5 to TRBJ2-7; D may be TRBD1 (6 bases). The CDR3 extends over 14 amino acids. Germline CDR1 reads MNHEY; CDR2 reads SVGAGI. V was pared by 4 bases and J by 6 bases, with 16 bases between. The CDR3 is CASSSGRGLREQYF. The DNA for the CDR3 is TGTGCCAGCAGTTCGGGCAGGGGTTTGCGCGAGCAGTACTTC.

The V gene is TRBV28, the J gene TRBJ1-1; 8 nucleotides agree with TRBD1. The CDR3 has 13 residues. Germline V CDR1 and CDR2: MDHEN, SYDVKM. V shed 8 bases and J 3 bases; nucleotides not matched to a gene: 5. The DNA of the CDR3 is TGTGCCAGCGGGACAGGAGGACACACTGAAGCTTTCTTT. It translates to CASGTGGHTEAFF.

The chain carries TRBV10-3 and TRBJ2-2; tentative D call: TRBD2 (6 bases). In germline, CDR1 is ENHRY, CDR2 SYGVKD. CDR3 length: 16 residues. Trimming took 0 bases from V and 2 from J, leaving 10 bases between them. The CDR3 sequence is CAISESMGTNTGELFF. CDR3 nucleotides: TGTGCCATCAGTGAGTCGATGGGGACTAACACCGGGGAGCTGTTTTTT.

The J gene is TRBJ2-2, the V gene TRBV6-1; TRBD1 might be the D (6 bases). V dropped 6 bases and J dropped 3 bases, with 8 bases sitting between them. Germline V gene lookup returns CDR1 MNHNS and CDR2 SASEGT. CDR3 length: 13 residues. The CDR3 coding sequence is TGTGCCAGCAGGACAGGACACACCGGGGAGCTGTTTTTT. It yields the protein CASRTGHTGELFF.

This clone was found once. The chain recombines TRBV27 with TRBJ2-7; 10 bases map to TRBD1. CDR1 is MNHEY, CDR2 SMNVEV, per germline (reference sequence). This CDR3 is 14 amino acids long. The J segment lost 4 bases and the V segment lost 3 bases, leaving 3 bases of the junction unmatched. CDR3 in amino acids: CASSLGTGAYEQYF. CDR3 DNA sequence: TGTGCCAGCAGTTTGGGGACAGGGGCGTACGAGCAGTACTTC.

The chain has TRBV2 and TRBJ2-5; no definite D call. Germline CDR1 SNHLY, CDR2 FYNNEI. V lost 6 bases and J 5 bases, leaving 16 bases between the germline ends. This CDR3 region has 14 residues. CDR3 DNA sequence: TGTGCCAGCAGGGAGACGGGTCCTGCGGAGACCCAGTACTTC. Its translation is CASRETGPAETQYF. The variable domain in full, with the rest retrieved from reference TRBV2 and TRBJ2-5, is EPEVTQTPSHQVTQMGQEVILRCVPISNHLYFYWYRQILGQKVEFLVSFYNNEISEKSEIFDDQFSVERPDGSNFTLKIRSTKLEDSAMYFCASRETGPAETQYFGPGTRLLVL.

The chain links TRBV19 to TRBJ1-3, with TRBD1 as a possible D gene (5 bases). The germline V gene encodes CDR1 LNHDA and CDR2 SQIVND (reference sequence). There are 16 residues in the CDR3. Trimming pared 7 bases from V and 1 base from J, leaving 17 bases between. The CDR3 reads CASKQGNTGSGNTIYF. In DNA, the CDR3 is TGTGCCAGTAAGCAGGGTAATACAGGATCTGGAAACACCATATATTTT.

The genes are TRBV6-5 and TRBJ2-1, with D maybe TRBD2 (7 bases). The V gene lost 4 bases and the J gene lost 7 bases, with 14 bases spanning the gap. Looked up from germline, CDR1 is MNHEY and CDR2 is SVGAGI. The CDR3 spans 14 residues. The CDR3 bases are TGTGCCAGCAGTTGGGGGGGGCCGGGGAATGAGCAGTTCTTC. It translates to CASSWGGPGNEQFF.

The V gene is TRBV30, the J gene TRBJ2-2; D is uncertain. V lost 3 bases, J lost 6 bases, and 8 bases lay in between. The CDR3 has 12 amino acids. CDR1 and CDR2 from the germline V gene are GTSNPN and SVGIG (reference sequence). The chain's CDR3 is CAWSPGSGELFF. In nucleotides, the CDR3 is TGTGCCTGGAGCCCGGGTTCCGGGGAGCTGTTTTTT.

The chain couples TRBV25-1 to TRBJ2-1; 9 nucleotides agree with TRBD2. Trimming removed 4 bases from V and 7 bases from J; junction bases left unmatched: 5. This CDR3 contains 14 residues. CDR1 is MGHDK and CDR2 is SYGVNS in the germline V gene. The CDR3 loop is CASSGGGAKNEQFF. CDR3 DNA: TGTGCCAGCAGTGGCGGGGGGGCTAAGAATGAGCAGTTCTTC.

The table lists this clone with a few counts. The chain uses TRBV5-8 and TRBJ2-2; 11 nucleotides match TRBD1. The ends lost 5 bases at V and 6 bases at J; junction bases unmatched: 9. The germline V gene has CDR1 SGHTS and CDR2 YDEGEE. The CDR3 has 16 residues. The CDR3 region has the DNA TGTGCCAGCAGAAGACCGGGACAGGGGGTCTCCGGGGAGCTGTTTTTT. This gives the protein CASRRPGQGVSGELFF.

This chain uses TRBV14 with TRBJ2-3, with 9 bases fitting TRBD2. CDR3 length equals 16 residues. Germline trimming cut 3 bases from V and 2 bases from J; bases unmatched to any gene: 6. Germline-derived CDR1 and CDR2 are SGHDN and FVKESK. Here the CDR3 reads CASSQEGTSFTDTQYF. CDR3 DNA sequence: TGTGCCAGCAGCCAGGAGGGGACTAGCTTCACAGATACGCAGTATTTT.

The V gene is TRBV6-1, the J gene TRBJ2-7, with D uncertain. The CDR3 is 12 amino acids. CDR1 MNHNS and CDR2 SASEGT come from the germline V gene. V was shortened by 8 bases and J by 3 bases, with 11 bases between the two germline ends. Here the CDR3 reads CASQLSYYEQYF. DNA for the CDR3: TGTGCCAGCCAATTAAGCTACTACGAGCAGTACTTC.

V gene TRBV5-1 combines with J gene TRBJ1-3; maybe TRBD1 (6 bases). CDR1 is SGHRS and CDR2 is YFSETQ in the germline V gene. This CDR3 is built from 14 residues. The V end lost 3 bases, the J end lost 3 bases, and 10 bases lay between the germline ends. CDR3 loop: CASSSRTDGNTIYF. For the CDR3, the DNA is TGCGCCAGCAGCTCCCGGACAGATGGAAACACCATATATTTT.

This clone appeared once. The chain joins TRBV15 to TRBJ2-2; no definite D call. Germline CDR1 reads LNHNV; CDR2 reads YYDKDF (reference sequence). With 5 bases removed from V and 1 base from J, the gap between germline ends came to 14 bases. This CDR3 spans 16 amino acids. CDR3 region: CATSAQFRQNTGELFF. The DNA for the CDR3 is TGTGCCACCAGCGCTCAATTTAGACAGAACACCGGGGAGCTGTTTTTT.